The 16 T cell receptor beta chains in this list originate from one sample, sequenced in a study of T-cell memory formation after mild COVID-19. TCRdb reprocessed the 5' RACE reads with MiXCR, giving one entry per CDR3 protein. The sample yields some 49,000 distinct CDR3 sequences, 25% to 35% seen once. The material sequenced was PBMCs or a T cell subset sorted from them (not recorded which). The receptors come from a man in his late teens or twenties who had mild COVID-19 (a few samples of this study predate the infection). Cell type and time point are not known.

This clonotype was detected many times. This chain connects TRBV9 to TRBJ2-3; 8 nucleotides agree with TRBD2. The CDR3 contains 16 residues. With V trimmed by 0 bases and J by 2 bases, 5 bases remained unmatched. CDR1 is SGDLS, CDR2 YYNGEE, per germline. The CDR3 nucleotides read TGTGCCAGCAGCGTAGGATGGCGGGGGGCCACAGATACGCAGTATTTT. Amino acid sequence: CASSVGWRGATDTQYF.

This clonotype was picked up one time. V usage is TRBV7-9 and J usage is TRBJ1-5; no definite D call. V gave up 2 bases and J gave up 4 bases, with 3 bases separating them. The CDR3 covers 12 residues. Looked up from germline, CDR1 is SEHNR and CDR2 is FQNEAQ (reference sequence). CDR3 DNA sequence: TGTGCCAGCAGCTTACCGAATCAGCCCCAGCATTTT. This translates into CASSLPNQPQHF.

The table lists this clonotype with a few counts. CDR3 sequence reads: CASSLEERTGVYFQETQYF. The CDR3 DNA sequence: TGTGCCAGCAGCTTAGAAGAACGGACTGGCGTGTATTTCCAAGAGACCCAGTACTTC. The chain combines TRBV7-8 with TRBJ2-5; D may be TRBD2 (5 bases). CDR1 and CDR2 (germline): SGHVS, FQNEAQ. This CDR3 contains 19 residues. V shed 1 base and J shed 1 base, with 22 bases lying between them.

The CDR3, as DNA: TGTGCCAGCAAGTTAGCGGGGGGGCCAGCCGGGGAGCTGTTTTTT. It encodes CASKLAGGPAGELFF. The chain employs TRBV12-3 or TRBV12-4 and TRBJ2-2; 11 bases map to TRBD2. This CDR3 has 15 residues. V dropped 7 bases and J dropped 6; count of bases not matched to a gene: 7.

This clonotype occurred a few times. The V call is TRBV12-3 or TRBV12-4, the J call TRBJ2-4, with D maybe TRBD1 (7 bases). The CDR3 is made up of 15 amino acids. Trimming pared 6 bases from V and 10 bases from J, leaving 22 bases between. Here the CDR3 reads CASSRVEGQTRIQYF. CDR3 nucleotides: TGTGCCAGCAGCCGGGTGGAGGGACAGACCAGAATTCAGTACTTC.

This clonotype was counted at least ten times. The genes are TRBV9 and TRBJ2-3; D is perhaps TRBD2 (6 bases). The germline gives CDR1 SGDLS, CDR2 YYNGEE. This CDR3 has 15 residues. Trimming took 0 bases from V and 4 from J, leaving 12 bases between them. CDR3 sequence reads: CASSVGASESDTQYF. The CDR3 bases are TGTGCCAGCAGCGTAGGGGCTAGCGAGTCAGATACGCAGTATTTT.

This clonotype has only a few counts. The V gene is TRBV6-5, the J gene TRBJ2-7; 10 bases line up with TRBD1. The ends lost 6 bases at V and 9 bases at J; junction bases unmatched: 11. This CDR3 is 14 amino acids long. The germline gives CDR1 MNHEY, CDR2 SVGAGI. The CDR3 loop reads CASRPGTGAERQYF. The CDR3 region has the DNA TGTGCCAGCAGACCCGGGACAGGGGCGGAGCGGCAGTACTTC.

This sequence joins TRBV6-6 and TRBJ2-3; D is perhaps TRBD1 (7 bases). V lost 8 bases, J lost 2 bases, and 14 bases lay in between. The CDR3 extends over 14 amino acids. Germline V gene lookup returns CDR1 MNHNY and CDR2 SVGAGI (reference sequence). The CDR3 loop is CASCQGGNTDTQYF. The CDR3 DNA follows: TGTGCCAGCTGCCAGGGGGGAAACACAGATACGCAGTATTTT.

The chain carries TRBV15 and TRBJ2-7; TRBD1 matches at 8 bases. The trim removed 4 bases at V and 6 bases at J, leaving 5 bases unmatched. Germline loops: CDR1 LNHNV, CDR2 YYDKDF (reference sequence). The CDR3 length is 13 residues. The CDR3 DNA reads TGTGCCACCAGCAACGACAGGGGTGGCGAGCAGTACTTC. Translation gives CATSNDRGGEQYF.

The chain couples TRBV7-3 to TRBJ2-3, with 7 bases fitting TRBD2. This CDR3 is 14 amino acids long. CDR1 and CDR2 (germline): SGHTA, FQGTGA. The ends lost 6 bases at V and 5 bases at J; junction bases unmatched: 8. The CDR3, as DNA: TGTGCCAGCAGTCCCGGGGGGTCCGGAGATACGCAGTATTTT. Translated, it gives CASSPGGSGDTQYF.

This sequence joins TRBV4-2 and TRBJ1-1; no clear D gene. V dropped 0 bases and J dropped 0 bases, with 8 bases sitting between them. The CDR3 is made up of 15 amino acids. Germline CDR1 and CDR2: LGHNA and YNFKEQ. The CDR3 loop reads CASSQEGRVNTEAFF. The CDR3 coding sequence is TGTGCCAGCAGCCAAGAAGGGCGGGTGAACACTGAAGCTTTCTTT.

The chain joins TRBV4-3 to TRBJ2-2, with 7 positions matching TRBD1. This CDR3 comprises 14 residues. Losses at the gene ends were 4 bases for V and 5 bases for J; bases not matched to a gene: 4. The germline V gene encodes CDR1 LGHNA and CDR2 YSLEER. As DNA, the CDR3 is TGCGCCAGCAGCCCCGGGACAGAGACCGGGGAGCTGTTTTTT. Protein sequence: CASSPGTETGELFF.

This clonotype was seen only a few times. The chain employs TRBV11-2 and TRBJ1-5; D gene uncertain. V lost 5 bases, J lost 4 bases, and 6 bases lay in between. CDR3 length: 12 amino acids. The V gene's germline CDR1 is SGHAT and CDR2 FQNNGV. For the CDR3, the DNA is TGTGCCAGCAGCCCCGAGAATCAGCCCCAGCATTTT. Residues: CASSPENQPQHF.

This clonotype has only a few counts. V and J are TRBV27 and TRBJ2-7; D possibly corresponds to TRBD2 (5 bases). The V end lost 6 bases, the J end lost 5 bases, and 14 bases lay between the germline ends. The CDR3 has 13 residues. CDR1 MNHEY and CDR2 SMNVEV come from the germline V gene (reference sequence). In nucleotides, the CDR3 is TGTGCCAGCAGCCTCTTGCGGGCCCACGAGCAGTACTTC. Protein sequence: CASSLLRAHEQYF.

This clonotype was seen only a few times. The V and J genes are TRBV27 and TRBJ1-1, with a tentative D call TRBD1 (6 bases). Germline CDR1 and CDR2: MNHEY and SMNVEV (reference sequence). Deletions cut 0 bases from V and 4 bases from J, with 12 bases between. The CDR3 totals 15 residues. The CDR3 DNA sequence: TGTGCCAGCAGTTTATCGCCTGGACAGTCCACTGAAGCTTTCTTT. Encoded protein: CASSLSPGQSTEAFF.

The CDR3 DNA sequence: TGTGCCAGCAGCTTAGTGACTAGCGGGGGCGGTGAGCAGTTCTTC. It yields the protein CASSLVTSGGGEQFF. The V gene is TRBV7-6, the J gene TRBJ2-1; the match to TRBD2 covers 12 bases. This CDR3 spans 15 amino acids. CDR1 is SGHVS and CDR2 is FNYEAQ in the germline V gene. V shed 1 base, J shed 9 bases, and the junction held 4 bases outside the gene matches. The entire variable domain, with the rest obtained from reference TRBV7-6 and TRBJ2-1, is as follows: GAGVSQSPRYKVTKRGQDVALRCDPISGHVSLYWYRQALGQGPEFLTYFNYEAQQDKSGLPNDRFSAERPEGSISTLTIQRTEQRDSAMYRCASSLVTSGGGEQFFGPGTRLTVL.